The T cell receptor beta chain described here comes from a study of blood T cell repertoires in COVID-19. About the study: T cells, B-cell-depleted T cells, or PBMCs provided the cDNA or gDNA that served as material.

This CDR3 is built from 19 residues. TCRdb's table, derived via immunoSEQ multiplex PCR, lists solely in-frame clones and lacks some. The data hold around 49,000 clones, with 85% to 95% observed a single time. The TCR was taken from a man aged 55 to 70 with COVID-19, enrolled during active disease. Input material: peripheral blood. The chain employs TRBV12-1 and TRBJ1-5; the table's D call, TRBD1, was not checked against the DNA. TRBV12-1 is noted as a pseudogene. The CDR3, as DNA: TGTGCCAGCATCTATGGGGACAGACCTAAGGGACGCAGCAATCAGCCCCAGCATTTT. Translation gives CASIYGDRPKGRSNQPQHF.